One sample yielded the 20 T cell receptor beta chains listed below, sequenced in a study of shared clonotypes between healthy human individuals. The data were produced by immunoSEQ multiplex PCR, yet TCRdb's version contains in-frame clones alone and is incomplete. Of 230,000 or so clones listed, approximately 65% were seen once; the top ten hold around 10%. The material sequenced was memory CD4+ T cells sorted from blood. Subset described: CD45RA-negative fraction. The receptor set was obtained from a man aged 25-40 years in good health.

The CDR3 DNA sequence: TGTGCCAGCAGCGTCGGGGTAACCAGAGTGGGGGGGCTAAAGTCTGAAGCTTTCTTT. Amino acids: CASSVGVTRVGGLKSEAFF. The rearrangement uses TRBV4-2 and TRBJ1-1; maybe TRBD1 (6 bases). There are 19 residues in the CDR3. The V gene's germline CDR1 is LGHNA and CDR2 YNFKEQ. V lost 5 bases, J lost 6 bases, and 31 bases lay in between.

In this sample, this clone turned up once. The CDR3 DNA is TGTGCCACCTCTTCGAGTAACTATGGCTACACCTTC. Translated, it gives CATSSSNYGYTF. This chain joins TRBV15 and TRBJ1-2; D is ambiguous. The CDR3 length is 12 residues. V was clipped by 8 bases and J by 1 base, with 8 bases between them. The germline V gene has CDR1 LNHNV and CDR2 YYDKDF (reference sequence).

The rearrangement links TRBV7-9 to TRBJ1-1; tentative D call: TRBD1 (6 bases). The V gene's germline CDR1 is SEHNR and CDR2 FQNEAQ (reference sequence). Trimming cost V 5 bases and J 4 bases, with 17 bases left between them. The CDR3 is 15 residues long. The CDR3 DNA follows: TGTGCCAGCAGCCTAGATCCGGGACACCTCACTGAAGCTTTCTTT. This gives the protein CASSLDPGHLTEAFF.

The J gene is TRBJ2-3, the V gene TRBV9; 7 bases fit TRBD2. The CDR3 consists of 16 residues. The ends lost 0 bases at V and 0 bases at J; junction bases unmatched: 4. Germline values: CDR1 SGDLS, CDR2 YYNGEE. The chain's CDR3 is CASSVVAGASTDTQYF. Written as DNA, the CDR3 is TGTGCCAGCAGCGTAGTTGCGGGAGCGAGCACAGATACGCAGTATTTT.

The chain uses TRBV18 and TRBJ1-2; 12 bases agree with TRBD1. The CDR3 is 17 amino acids. The trim removed 3 bases at V and 6 bases at J, leaving 11 bases unmatched. Germline loops: CDR1 KGHSH, CDR2 LQKENI. In DNA form, the CDR3 reads TGTGCCAGCTCACCTACACCCGGGACAGGGGGCGTTGATGGCTACACCTTC. Translation gives CASSPTPGTGGVDGYTF.

This clone was found a few times. The chain joins TRBV5-1 to TRBJ2-1; D unresolved. Germline-derived CDR1 and CDR2 are SGHRS and YFSETQ. Trimming cost V 0 bases and J 8 bases, with 18 bases left between them. This CDR3 region has 16 residues. The CDR3 loop reads CASSLAVDPSWDEQFF. The CDR3 nucleotides are TGCGCCAGCAGCTTGGCCGTAGATCCTTCGTGGGATGAGCAGTTCTTC.

The CDR3 DNA sequence: TGTGCCAGCAGTTTGCTCTCCCACTACGAGCAGTACTTC. It translates to CASSLLSHYEQYF. V usage is TRBV28 and J usage is TRBJ2-7; D gene uncertain. Germline V CDR1 and CDR2: MDHEN, SYDVKM. V lost 3 bases to trimming and J lost 3 bases, with 9 bases between them. This CDR3 is built from 13 residues.

V usage is TRBV14 and J usage is TRBJ2-1; D gene unclear. The germline V gene encodes CDR1 SGHDN and CDR2 FVKESK. The ends were cut back, 1 base at V and 0 bases at J, with 4 bases in the middle. The CDR3 is 14 residues long. For the CDR3, the DNA is TGTGCCAGCAGCCAAGTCCGCTCCTACAATGAGCAGTTCTTC. Residues: CASSQVRSYNEQFF.

Here the CDR3 reads CASRRDSYEQYF. CDR3 in DNA: TGTGCCAGCCGTAGGGACTCCTACGAGCAGTACTTC. The V and J genes are TRBV28 and TRBJ2-7; D not resolved. V lost 8 bases, J lost 0 bases, and 8 bases lay in between. The germline V gene has CDR1 MDHEN and CDR2 SYDVKM. This CDR3 is 12 amino acids long.

This chain uses TRBV6-5 with TRBJ1-4; D unresolved. The CDR3 covers 14 residues. Germline CDR1 MNHEY, CDR2 SVGAGI. V lost 6 bases, J lost 0 bases, and 8 bases lay in between. The CDR3 reads CASSRQATNEKLFF. The CDR3 bases are TGTGCCAGCAGCCGCCAAGCAACTAATGAAAAACTGTTTTTT.

The J gene is TRBJ2-7, the V gene TRBV7-3; D not certain. This CDR3 spans 13 amino acids. Germline CDR1 SGHTA, CDR2 FQGTGA. V lost 3 bases, J lost 2 bases, and 8 bases lay in between. In DNA form, the CDR3 reads TGTGCCAGCAGCTTCGGCAGAACCTACGAGCAGTACTTC. It yields the protein CASSFGRTYEQYF. Drawing the rest from reference TRBV7-3 and TRBJ2-7, the complete variable domain is GAGVSQTPSNKVTEKGKYVELRCDPISGHTALYWYRQSLGQGPEFLIYFQGTGAADDSGLPNDRFFAVRPEGSVSTLKIQRTERGDSAVYLCASSFGRTYEQYFGPGTRLTVT.

The chain has TRBV10-2 and TRBJ1-1, with D perhaps matching TRBD1 (5 bases). Trimming cost V 6 bases and J 3 bases, with 14 bases left between them. The length of the CDR3 is 14 residues. The germline gives CDR1 WSHSY, CDR2 SAAADI. CDR3 sequence (DNA): TGCGCCAGCAGCCGGGGGGGTCGCCACACTGAAGCTTTCTTT. This translates into CASSRGGRHTEAFF.

The V gene is TRBV6-6, the J gene TRBJ1-5, with D unclear. The V end was cut by 7 bases, the J end by 1 base, with 8 bases between. The CDR3 extends over 13 amino acids. Germline CDR1 MNHNY, CDR2 SVGAGI (reference sequence). In nucleotides, the CDR3 is TGTGCCAGCACTTGGGGAAGCAATCAGCCCCAGCATTTT. It codes for CASTWGSNQPQHF.

V gene TRBV2 combines with J gene TRBJ2-5; D call uncertain. Trimming shortened V by 7 bases and J by 3 bases, and 9 bases separated the two germline ends. Germline V gene sequence: CDR1 SNHLY, CDR2 FYNNEI. The CDR3 covers 12 residues. CDR3 DNA: TGTGCCAGCAATAGACACAAAGAGACCCAGTACTTC. This encodes CASNRHKETQYF.

The chain is built from TRBV28 and TRBJ1-1; a weak D match, TRBD1 (5 bases). Germline CDR1 and CDR2: MDHEN and SYDVKM. CDR3 length: 12 amino acids. The V and J ends lost 6 bases and 1 base respectively, with 6 bases between them. The CDR3 is CASRDRNTEAFF. The CDR3, as DNA: TGTGCCAGCAGAGACAGGAACACTGAAGCTTTCTTT.

In this sample, this clone turned up a few times. V and J are TRBV27 and TRBJ2-1; TRBD2 aligns across 8 bases. From germline, CDR1 is MNHEY and CDR2 SMNVEV (reference sequence). V lost 4 bases to trimming and J lost 1 base; unmatched junction nucleotides: 6. The CDR3 totals 16 residues. As DNA, the CDR3 is TGTGCCAGCAGTTCACCCTCTAGCGGGTCCTACAATGAGCAGTTCTTC. It yields the protein CASSSPSSGSYNEQFF.

CDR3 nucleotide sequence: TGTGCCAGCAGCTTTCAGTCTTACGAGCAGTACTTC. This codes for CASSFQSYEQYF. This chain links TRBV7-9 with TRBJ2-7; no clear D gene. Per the germline V gene, CDR1 is SEHNR and CDR2 is FQNEAQ (reference sequence). V lost 3 bases and J 4 bases, leaving 7 bases between the germline ends. The CDR3 runs 12 residues.

This clone was observed a few times. This chain uses TRBV5-3 with TRBJ1-2, with TRBD1 matching over 9 bases. TRBV5-3 is an ORF, and what it does is uncertain. This CDR3 is 17 amino acids long. V lost 2 bases to trimming and J lost 6 bases; unmatched junction nucleotides: 14. DNA of the CDR3: TGTGCCAGAAGCTTCGTCCATGGGGACAGGGAAGGTGATGGCTACACCTTC. It codes for CARSFVHGDREGDGYTF.

The V call is TRBV27, the J call TRBJ2-5; D unclear. The V end was cut by 8 bases, the J end by 7 bases, with 11 bases between. Germline CDR1 reads MNHEY; CDR2 reads SMNVEV (reference sequence). This CDR3 region has 11 residues. The chain's CDR3 is CASASLGTQYF. The CDR3 DNA follows: TGTGCCAGCGCGTCGCTAGGGACCCAGTACTTC.

This clone was observed a single time. The V call is TRBV15, the J call TRBJ2-3; no reliable D call. This CDR3 is 14 amino acids long. V was pared by 4 bases and J by 2 bases, with 10 bases between. Germline V gene lookup returns CDR1 LNHNV and CDR2 YYDKDF (reference sequence). The CDR3 region has the DNA TGTGCCACCAGCAAAGGAGATTACACAGATACGCAGTATTTT. Amino acids: CATSKGDYTDTQYF.